Below are 23 T cell receptor beta chains sequenced from a single sample in a study of response to subunit inactivated influenza vaccine. A single record per CDR3 protein comes from TCRdb applying MiXCR to the RT-PCR reads. The sample comprises a few hundred thousand distinct CDR3 sequences, 14% of which are singletons, and more than 9.5% rests with the top ten. Material: PBMCs from blood, obtained about 11 days after vaccination. All receptors derive from a man in his forties or fifties who received an inactivated influenza vaccine.

The chain combines TRBV5-1 with TRBJ2-5; 9 nucleotides agree with TRBD2. V was clipped by 5 bases and J by 4 bases; unmatched bases: 6. The germline CDR1 and CDR2 sequences are SGHRS and YFSETQ. The CDR3 is 14 residues long. This CDR3 is CASRPAGGIETQYF. For the CDR3, the DNA is TGCGCCAGCAGACCTGCGGGGGGGATAGAGACCCAGTACTTC.

This chain links TRBV5-4 with TRBJ2-3; D remains unclear. The CDR3 is 14 residues long. Germline lookup yields CDR1 SGHNT and CDR2 YYREEE (reference sequence). V was trimmed by 1 base and J by 1 base, leaving 7 bases between them. CDR3 coding DNA: TGTGCCAGCAGCTTGACAACAGGCACAGATACGCAGTATTTT. Protein product: CASSLTTGTDTQYF.

This clonotype was recorded once. This chain links TRBV7-2 with TRBJ2-1; 9 bases are shared with TRBD2. CDR1 SGHTA and CDR2 FQGNSA come from the germline V gene. This CDR3 contains 16 residues. The ends lost 1 base at V and 6 bases at J; junction bases unmatched: 7. The CDR3 loop reads CASSLGGRGRANEQFF. CDR3 DNA: TGTGCCAGCAGCTTAGGCGGGCGCGGGAGGGCCAATGAGCAGTTCTTC.

The CDR3 spells CSARDTSGRIDEQFF. As DNA, the CDR3 is TGCAGTGCTAGAGATACTAGCGGGAGAATTGATGAGCAGTTCTTC. J is TRBJ2-1 and V is TRBV20-1; 11 nucleotides line up with TRBD2. CDR1 DFQATT and CDR2 SNEGSKA come from the germline V gene (reference sequence). V dropped 0 bases and J dropped 8; count of bases not matched to a gene: 6. The CDR3 is 15 residues long.

V and J are TRBV18 and TRBJ1-2; 7 bases map to TRBD1. CDR1 KGHSH and CDR2 LQKENI come from the germline V gene. The CDR3 is 14 amino acids. V lost 2 bases and J lost 4; bases outside the gene matches: 4. For the CDR3, the DNA is TGTGCCAGCTCACCATGGAAGGGGGCCTATGGCTACACCTTC. Encoded protein: CASSPWKGAYGYTF.

This clonotype was counted at least ten times. The J gene is TRBJ2-3, the V gene TRBV5-1; 7 positions agree with TRBD2. V lost 5 bases to trimming and J lost 4 bases; unmatched junction nucleotides: 7. The CDR3 contains 14 residues. Germline V CDR1 and CDR2: SGHRS, YFSETQ. DNA of the CDR3: TGCGCCAGCAGTGGCGGGAGCGTCTCAGATACGCAGTATTTT. As protein: CASSGGSVSDTQYF.

The table lists this clonotype with a few counts. The CDR3 reads CSASSDNGSPLHF. CDR3 sequence (DNA): TGCAGTGCTAGCAGTGACAACGGTTCACCCCTCCACTTT. The genes are TRBV20-1 and TRBJ1-6, with D hard to call. V was shortened by 3 bases and J by 9 bases, with 12 bases between the two germline ends. The length of the CDR3 is 13 residues. The V gene's germline CDR1 is DFQATT and CDR2 SNEGSKA (reference sequence).

This clonotype was counted many times. V and J are TRBV12-3 or TRBV12-4 and TRBJ2-3; 10 bases agree with TRBD2. This CDR3 contains 16 residues. With V trimmed by 5 bases and J by 0 bases, 5 bases remained unmatched. As DNA, the CDR3 is TGTGCCAGCAGTCCGCAACTAGCGGGGAGCACAGATACGCAGTATTTT. The encoded protein is CASSPQLAGSTDTQYF.

This clonotype was counted between two and nine times. V is TRBV5-6 and J is TRBJ2-4; 8 bases line up with TRBD1. Germline CDR1 is SGHDT and CDR2 is YYEEEE. V was clipped by 4 bases and J by 4 bases; unmatched bases: 4. This CDR3 has 14 residues. The CDR3 protein is CASSGTGAKNIQYF. The CDR3 DNA is TGTGCCAGCAGCGGGACAGGCGCGAAAAACATTCAGTACTTC.

The chain employs TRBV12-3 or TRBV12-4 and TRBJ2-7; D is ambiguous. CDR3 size: 13 residues. The V gene lost 5 bases and the J gene lost 3 bases, with 11 bases spanning the gap. The CDR3 here is CASSPSLFYEQYF. The DNA of the CDR3 is TGTGCCAGCAGTCCCTCCCTATTCTACGAGCAGTACTTC.

V and J are TRBV7-8 and TRBJ1-4, with 11 bases lining up with TRBD1. The CDR3 has 15 residues. With V trimmed by 5 bases and J by 7 bases, 6 bases remained unmatched. Germline V gives CDR1 SGHVS, CDR2 FQNEAQ. This CDR3 reads CASSRSGTGGEKLFF. For the CDR3, the DNA is TGTGCCAGCAGCCGATCCGGGACAGGGGGTGAAAAACTGTTTTTT. The complete variable domain, with remaining parts taken from reference TRBV7-8 and TRBJ1-4, reads GAGVSQSPRYKVAKRGQDVALRCDPISGHVSLFWYQQALGQGPEFLTYFQNEAQLDKSGLPSDRFFAERPEGSVSTLKIQRTQQEDSAVYLCASSRSGTGGEKLFFGSGTQLSVL.

This clonotype was picked up a small number of times. The junction does not match germline at one end; this may be a read error. This chain connects TRBV7-7 to TRBJ2-1, with 7 bases lining up with TRBD2. CDR3 length: 16 amino acids. CDR1 and CDR2 from the germline V gene are SSHAT and FNYEAQ (reference sequence). CDR3 nucleotide sequence: TGTGCTAGCAGCAACGGGCCCCGCGGGAGTTCCCATGAGCAGTTCTTC. Amino acids: CASSNGPRGSSHEQFF.

The rearrangement links TRBV6-5 to TRBJ2-3; D unclear. The CDR3 length is 12 residues. Germline CDR1 reads MNHEY; CDR2 reads SVGAGI. V dropped 8 bases and J dropped 6 bases, with 12 bases sitting between them. CDR3 in DNA: TGTGCCAGCGGACCCGCATGGGATACGCAGTATTTT. Its translation: CASGPAWDTQYF.

The CDR3 DNA sequence: TGTGCCAGCAGCCAGGGGATAGGGCTAGATCGAGCCAAAAACATTCAGTACTTC. It encodes CASSQGIGLDRAKNIQYF. The chain has TRBV3-1 and TRBJ2-4, with D hard to call. Germline values: CDR1 LGHDT, CDR2 YNNKEL (reference sequence). Trimming left V 3 bases short and J 0 bases short, with 18 bases between. The CDR3 covers 18 residues.

The sample holds a few counts of this clonotype. The rearrangement joins TRBV10-3 to TRBJ2-1; 9 bases match TRBD2. The CDR3 runs 17 residues. V dropped 0 bases and J dropped 7; count of bases not matched to a gene: 10. CDR1 and CDR2 (germline): ENHRY, SYGVKD. This CDR3 is CAISESREREAWNEQFF. As DNA, the CDR3 is TGTGCCATCAGTGAGTCCAGGGAGCGGGAGGCCTGGAATGAGCAGTTCTTC.

In its sample, this clonotype was seen once. V and J are TRBV2 and TRBJ2-6; no reliable D call. The V gene lost 3 bases and the J gene lost 10 bases, with 16 bases spanning the gap. CDR3 size: 15 residues. Germline assignment: CDR1 SNHLY and CDR2 FYNNEI. CDR3 nucleotides: TGTGCCAGCAGTGAGTTAAGGATGGCTGAGAACGTCCTGACTTTC. Its protein is CASSELRMAENVLTF. Complete variable domain (other parts from reference TRBV2 and TRBJ2-6): EPEVTQTPSHQVTQMGQEVILRCVPISNHLYFYWYRQILGQKVEFLVSFYNNEISEKSEIFDDQFSVERPDGSNFTLKIRSTKLEDSAMYFCASSELRMAENVLTFGAGSRLTVL.

Many counts were recorded for this clonotype. The chain links TRBV7-2 to TRBJ1-2, with D possibly TRBD1 on 6 matching bases. The CDR3 has 12 residues. V lost 2 bases to trimming and J lost 7 bases, with 8 bases between them. In germline, CDR1 is SGHTA, CDR2 FQGNSA. CDR3 amino acids: CASSLNRVGYTF. CDR3 sequence (DNA): TGTGCCAGCAGCTTAAACAGGGTTGGCTACACCTTC.

This clonotype was detected only a few times. This chain uses TRBV19 with TRBJ1-2; 8 bases match TRBD1. The germline V gene has CDR1 LNHDA and CDR2 SQIVND (reference sequence). The V segment lost 2 bases and the J segment 3 bases; nucleotides outside the gene matches: 5. The CDR3 length is 15 residues. In DNA, the CDR3 is TGTGCCAGTAGTATACCAGGGGGCTCGGACTATGGCTACACCTTC. Protein product: CASSIPGGSDYGYTF.

This clonotype was recorded a few times. The chain has TRBV12-3 or TRBV12-4 and TRBJ1-2, with TRBD1 as a possible D gene (5 bases). The ends were cut back, 6 bases at V and 1 base at J, with 12 bases in the middle. The CDR3 consists of 14 residues. The CDR3 DNA is TGTGCCAGCAGCTCTCGGGGGTATAACTATGGCTACACCTTC. Translating gives CASSSRGYNYGYTF.

This clonotype was observed a handful of times. The chain has TRBV12-3 or TRBV12-4 and TRBJ1-5; the D gene is possibly TRBD1 (6 bases). Trimming took off 0 bases at V and 2 bases at J, with 14 bases between the two ends. The CDR3 has 17 residues. The DNA for the CDR3 is TGTGCCAGCAGTTTAGCGCTCTGGACAGAAGGCAATCAGCCCCAGCATTTT. Translating it yields CASSLALWTEGNQPQHF.

This clonotype occurred a few times. The chain employs TRBV6-2 or TRBV6-3 and TRBJ1-5; D ambiguous. The V end lost 2 bases, the J end lost 4 bases, and 6 bases lay between the germline ends. CDR3 size: 13 residues. Germline V gives CDR1 MNHEY, CDR2 SVGEGT. The chain's CDR3 is CASSYGNNQPQHF. CDR3 bases: TGTGCCAGCAGTTACGGAAATAATCAGCCCCAGCATTTT.

This clonotype was picked up a small number of times. DNA of the CDR3: TGTGCCAGCAGCTTGTGGGCAGATCGGATTCAATACAATGAGCAGTTCTTC. It is translated as CASSLWADRIQYNEQFF. J is TRBJ2-1 and V is TRBV5-6; D remains ambiguous. Trimming took off 1 base at V and 4 bases at J, with 18 bases between the two ends. The CDR3 is made up of 17 amino acids. CDR1 is SGHDT and CDR2 is YYEEEE in the germline V gene. Using reference TRBV5-6 and TRBJ2-1 for the parts outside the CDR3, the full variable domain is DAGVTQSPTHLIKTRGQQVTLRCSPKSGHDTVSWYQQALGQGPQFIFQYYEEEERQRGNFPDRFSGHQFPNYSSELNVNALLLGDSALYLCASSLWADRIQYNEQFFGPGTRLTVL.

The V and J genes are TRBV19 and TRBJ1-4; D uncertain. V lost 3 bases to trimming and J lost 5 bases, with 22 bases between them. CDR3 size: 18 residues. The germline V gene has CDR1 LNHDA and CDR2 SQIVND (reference sequence). Here the CDR3 DNA reads TGTGCCAGTAGTATTCTAATTGCGGCGGTTGGCACCAATGAAAAACTGTTTTTT. It translates to CASSILIAAVGTNEKLFF.